Presented here are 20 T cell receptor beta chains from one specimen sequenced in a study of T cells in women clearing cervical HPV infection. The protocol was immunoSEQ multiplex PCR, while the TCRdb copy is restricted to in-frame clones and leaves out a portion. The data show about 30,000 clones, and the top ten clones hold more than 1.2%. The specimen sequenced was blood buffy coat. The receptor source for this set is a woman aged 18 to 69 with a cervical HPV16 infection that either progressed to CIN3+ or cleared (not recorded which).

About this clone: The DNA ends 3 residues before the CDR3 does, and the rest of the CDR3 is filled in from the germline J gene. The chain carries TRBV5-1 and TRBJ2-1; 11 nucleotides line up with TRBD2. V lost 4 bases, J lost 5 bases, and 5 bases stayed unmatched. CDR1 and CDR2 (germline): SGHRS, YFSETQ. The CDR3 length is 15 residues. CDR3 in amino acids: CASSPGTSGHNEQFF. The DNA read from the CDR3 is TGCGCCAGCAGCCCGGGGACTAGCGGCCACAATGAG.

About this clone: The CDR3 end is not reached by the read, which stops 3 residues before it; the germline J gene fills it in. The chain joins TRBV19 to TRBJ1-5; 8 bases agree with TRBD1. This CDR3 spans 16 amino acids. Germline CDR1 reads LNHDA; CDR2 reads SQIVND (reference sequence). J gave up 3 bases and V 6 bases, and 10 bases lay outside the gene matches. CDR3 bases read: TGTGCCAGTAGCACCAGCGGACAGGGCTACAATCAGCCC. Amino acids: CASSTSGQGYNQP. In full, the CDR3 is CASSTSGQGYNQPQHF.

Turning to this clone: The read is 3 residues too short to cover the CDR3 end, so that end is filled in from the germline J gene. The chain uses TRBV2 and TRBJ2-7; the match to TRBD2 covers 9 bases. Trimming cost V 8 bases and J 2 bases; bases outside gene matches: 4. The germline V gene has CDR1 SNHLY and CDR2 FYNNEI. The length of the CDR3 is 13 residues. The sequenced part of the CDR3 DNA is TGTGCCAGCCTCGAGCGGGAGGCCTACGAG. As protein: CASLEREAYE. The entire CDR3 protein is CASLEREAYEQYF.

CDR3 protein: CASSYSIVAGDETQYF. Partial CDR3 DNA: TGTGCCAGCAGTTACTCGATTGTGGCAGGGGACGAGACC. J is TRBJ2-5 and V is TRBV6-2 or TRBV6-3, with D possibly matching TRBD1 (6 bases). Coverage ceases 3 residues before the CDR3 finishes, and the germline J gene fills in the end. Trimming removed 0 bases at V and 5 bases at J, with 16 bases between. The CDR3 sequence is 16 residues long. From germline, CDR1 is MNHEY and CDR2 SVGEGT.

Of note for this clone: With the read ending 3 residues before the CDR3 end, the germline J gene is used to fill in that end. The chain combines TRBV7-3 with TRBJ2-6, with D maybe TRBD1 (5 bases). V lost 2 bases and J lost 0, with 8 bases in between. The CDR3 is 16 amino acids. Germline CDR1 and CDR2: SGHTA and FQGTGA. The CDR3 region is CASSLQGTSGANVLTF. CDR3 DNA, as far as it was read: TGTGCCAGCAGCTTACAGGGAACCTCTGGGGCCAACGTC.

Comment on this clone: The read gets to within 3 residues of the CDR3 end, and the germline J gene fills in the rest. The chain couples TRBV20-1 to TRBJ2-6; D unresolved. Looked up from germline, CDR1 is DFQATT and CDR2 is SNEGSKA (reference sequence). CDR3 length: 13 residues. V was clipped by 6 bases and J by 2 bases, with 8 bases between them. The CDR3 reads CSAEAPGANVLTF. The DNA read from the CDR3 is TGCAGTGCCGAGGCCCCTGGGGCCAACGTC.

As concerns this clone: The read stops 3 residues short of the end of the CDR3; the missing end is completed from the germline J gene. The genes are TRBV5-4 and TRBJ2-7, with TRBD2 matching 7 bases. Trimming at V came to 0 bases and at J to 6 bases, leaving 12 bases not matched to a gene. In germline, CDR1 is SGHNT, CDR2 YYREEE (reference sequence). There are 16 residues in the CDR3. The sequenced part of the CDR3 DNA is TGTGCCAGCAGCTTGGGGGGGGGAGTGAGGGTATCCGAG. Translated: CASSLGGGVRVSE. The CDR3 as a whole reads CASSLGGGVRVSEQYF.

On this clone itself: The read terminates 3 residues before the CDR3 end, so the remaining end is supplied by the germline J gene. The J gene is TRBJ1-1, the V gene TRBV18; the match to TRBD1 covers 7 bases. V lost 4 bases to trimming and J lost 0 bases; unmatched junction nucleotides: 11. The CDR3 is 17 residues long. Germline V gene data show CDR1 as KGHSH and CDR2 as LQKENI. The part of the CDR3 DNA that was read is TGTGCCAGCTCACTCTTTTCCGGGACAGTTATGAACACTGAA. It is translated as CASSLFSGTVMNTE. The full CDR3 reads CASSLFSGTVMNTEAFF.

Turning to this clone: The read ends 3 residues shy of where the CDR3 ends; the end is completed using the germline J gene. This chain links TRBV7-9 with TRBJ1-1, with TRBD1 matching over 7 bases. The germline CDR1 and CDR2 sequences are SEHNR and FQNEAQ (reference sequence). Unmatched junction bases numbered 6, after V lost 4 bases and J lost 1 base. This CDR3 contains 15 residues. The CDR3 loop reads CASSSGDRKNTEAFF. The CDR3 DNA, read in part, is TGTGCCAGCAGCTCCGGGGACAGAAAGAACACTGAA.

As concerns this clone: With the read ending 3 residues before the CDR3 end, the germline J gene is used to fill in that end. The V and J genes are TRBV5-4 and TRBJ2-7; 10 bases line up with TRBD2. Germline-derived CDR1 and CDR2 are SGHNT and YYREEE (reference sequence). The V segment lost 4 bases and the J segment 3 bases; nucleotides outside the gene matches: 7. The length of the CDR3 is 15 residues. CDR3 DNA, as far as it was read: TGTGCCAGCAGCAGCATAGCGGGGGGTATCTACGAG. It encodes CASSSIAGGIYE. The full-length CDR3 reads as CASSSIAGGIYEQYF.

Concerning this clone itself: Read coverage stops 3 residues before the CDR3 terminus; the germline J gene supplies the remainder. J is TRBJ2-3 and V is TRBV20-1; D gene ambiguous. This CDR3 comprises 11 residues. Germline V gene lookup returns CDR1 DFQATT and CDR2 SNEGSKA (reference sequence). V was cut by 5 bases and J by 4 bases, with 7 bases left in between. CDR3 bases read: TGCAGTGCTCCCCGCGCAGATACG. Translated: CSAPRADT. The full CDR3 protein reads CSAPRADTQYF.

A remark on this clone: The read ends 3 residues early relative to the CDR3; the germline J gene fills the gap. The chain joins TRBV15 to TRBJ2-5; no reliable D call. The V gene's germline CDR1 is LNHNV and CDR2 YYDKDF (reference sequence). V lost 0 bases to trimming and J lost 0 bases, with 8 bases between them. CDR3 length: 15 residues. CDR3 in amino acids: CATSRDPRDQETQYF. The covered CDR3 bases are TGTGCCACCAGCAGAGATCCACGGGACCAAGAGACC.

Note on this clone: With the read ending 3 residues before the CDR3 end, the germline J gene is used to fill in that end. The chain recombines TRBV20-1 with TRBJ2-1, with 8 bases that match TRBD2. Germline CDR1 is DFQATT and CDR2 is SNEGSKA (reference sequence). V was clipped by 6 bases and J by 5 bases; unmatched bases: 6. The CDR3 spans 13 residues. Partial CDR3 DNA: TGCAGTGCCGATCGACTAGCGAACAATGAG. Encoded protein: CSADRLANNE. The whole CDR3 sequence is CSADRLANNEQFF.

Details on this clone: The read terminates 3 residues ahead of where the CDR3 ends, so the germline J gene completes it. This chain uses TRBV20-1 with TRBJ2-7; TRBD1 aligns across 9 bases. J gave up 1 base and V 6 bases, and 7 bases lay outside the gene matches. This CDR3 contains 14 residues. The germline V gene encodes CDR1 DFQATT and CDR2 SNEGSKA (reference sequence). Incomplete CDR3 DNA: TGCAGTGCCTTACAGGGGGCTATGTCCTACGAG. It is translated as CSALQGAMSYE. The CDR3 reads in full as CSALQGAMSYEQYF.

Points on this clone: The CDR3 is cut off 3 residues early in the read; its end comes from the germline J gene. V usage is TRBV5-1 and J usage is TRBJ2-3; 13 bases agree with TRBD2. The length of the CDR3 is 17 residues. V gave up 4 bases and J gave up 8 bases; unmatched junction bases: 13. Germline assignment: CDR1 SGHRS and CDR2 YFSETQ. The covered CDR3 bases are TGCGCCAGCAGCCTGACAACTAGCGGGGGGGCCTTTAGTACG. Protein: CASSLTTSGGAFST. The full CDR3 protein reads CASSLTTSGGAFSTQYF.

Comment on this clone: Read sequence stops 3 residues before the CDR3 end, and the germline J gene provides the missing end. The chain combines TRBV7-2 with TRBJ2-1; D call uncertain. CDR1 is SGHTA, CDR2 FQGNSA, per germline. Trimming took 7 bases from V and 8 from J, leaving 9 bases between them. The CDR3 has 11 residues. This chain's CDR3 is CASTPRDEQFF. The CDR3 bases that were read are TGTGCCAGCACCCCCCGGGATGAG.

In the case of this clone: The read ends 3 residues before the CDR3 terminus; that terminus is restored from the germline J gene. The J gene is TRBJ1-1, the V gene TRBV2; the match to TRBD1 covers 7 bases. Germline assignment: CDR1 SNHLY and CDR2 FYNNEI. The V and J ends lost 1 base and 5 bases, in that order; junction bases with no gene match: 7. The length of the CDR3 is 15 residues. The DNA read from the CDR3 is TGTGCCAGCAGTGAAGAGGGGGCGCGTTGGACTGAA. It yields the protein CASSEEGARWTE. The CDR3 reads in full as CASSEEGARWTEAFF.

Regarding this clone: The read falls 3 residues short of the CDR3 end, and the missing part is taken from the germline J gene. The chain has TRBV5-1 and TRBJ2-3; 7 bases are shared with TRBD2. CDR3 length: 16 amino acids. CDR1 is SGHRS, CDR2 YFSETQ, per germline. CDR3 DNA (partial): TGCGCCAGCAGCTTGGGCCCCGGGGGGATCCAAGAGACG. This encodes CASSLGPGGIQET. The full-length CDR3 reads as CASSLGPGGIQETQYF. Complete variable domain (other parts from reference TRBV5-1 and TRBJ2-3): KAGVTQTPRYLIKTRGQQVTLSCSPISGHRSVSWYQQTPGQGLQFLFEYFSETQRNKGNFPGRFSGRQFSNSRSEMNVSTLELGDSALYLCASSLGPGGIQETQYFGPGTRLTVL.

Regarding this clone: Coverage ceases 3 residues before the CDR3 finishes, and the germline J gene fills in the end. The V and J genes are TRBV5-6 and TRBJ1-3, with D possibly matching TRBD1 (6 bases). CDR1 is SGHDT, CDR2 YYEEEE, per germline. The CDR3 has 15 residues. V was trimmed by 0 bases and J by 0 bases, leaving 7 bases between them. CDR3 sequence: CASSLGQVSGNTIYF. Partial CDR3 DNA: TGTGCCAGCAGCTTGGGACAGGTCTCTGGAAACACC.

Points on this clone: The read terminates 3 residues ahead of where the CDR3 ends, so the germline J gene completes it. The V call is TRBV20-1, the J call TRBJ2-1; D gene ambiguous. This CDR3 is built from 10 residues. The V and J ends lost 4 bases and 8 bases respectively, with 6 bases between them. CDR1 and CDR2 (germline): DFQATT, SNEGSKA (reference sequence). The part of the CDR3 DNA that was read is TGCAGTGCTATGTCTTATGAG. Amino acids: CSAMSYE. The whole CDR3 is CSAMSYEQFF.